This TCR beta chain was captured in a study of blood T cell dynamics during melanoma immunotherapy. The study, taken as a whole, reports: The study could not tell melanoma-specific clones from general immune activation. At W3, later disease-control patients showed bifurcated PBMC repertoire changes, unlike progressors.

The repertoire was sequenced with immunoSEQ multiplex PCR; TCRdb's copy has only in-frame clones and lacks some. The repertoire consists of about 19,000 clones, with 70% to 90% occurring once and the leading ten covering 7.5% to 9.5%. The V gene lost 3 bases and the J gene lost 2 bases, with 14 bases spanning the gap. The CDR3 covers 15 residues. Germline-derived CDR1 and CDR2 are MDHEN and SYDVKM. This sample's time point: week 3, after first cycle of checkpoint inhibitor. Apart from two fast progressors, RECIST 1.1 response was judged 12 weeks post-infusion. On this clone: The antigen is not known.

V gene TRBV28 combines with J gene TRBJ2-7; D not certain. The source was blood, collected from a patient treated with checkpoint blockade. The sequence was obtained from a human donor with melanoma. DNA of the CDR3: TGTGCCAGCAGTTTCCTTCGGCCTACCCCCTACGAGCAGTACTTC. It yields the protein CASSFLRPTPYEQYF.